This TCR beta chain was captured in a study of T cells in Graves' hyperthyroidism and ophthalmopathy (dated by TCRdb to between 2018 and 2020). Regarding the complete study: Peripheral blood samples were taken at the time of initial diagnosis, prior to any treatment. Thyroid tissue and blood T-cell repertoires from more than 5 Graves' hyperthyroidism patients were also compared in the study. Once sampling was done, hyperthyroidism patients were given methimazole at a starting dose of 30 mg daily, whereas ophthalmopathy patients were given high-dose intravenous methylprednisolone. For training and testing, the 110 or so patients in the discovery cohort were randomly divided in a 7:3 ratio. TCR V-J signatures able to tell the groups apart were searched for in a discovery cohort of 95 or so patients, of whom fewer than 45 had Graves' ophthalmopathy and more than 55 had stable Graves' hyperthyroidism. Prospective prediction of ophthalmopathy was tested in an independent validation cohort of about 19 hyperthyroidism patients and some 17 patients who later progressed to ophthalmopathy. TCR Vbeta CDR3 sequencing of approximately 140 peripheral blood samples (under 45 ophthalmopathy, some 75 hyperthyroidism and approximately 17 progressor patients) is reported in the paper.

The hyperthyroidism patients were between 18 and 65 years old and newly diagnosed, with a disease duration of less than 2 months. Exclusion was applied to patients with uncontrolled infections, other autoimmune diseases, pregnancy or lactation. Clinical symptoms, serum thyroxine and TRAb, thyroid ultrasound, and orbital computed tomography formed the basis for the diagnoses. Blood from progressor patients was collected at the time of first diagnosis with hyperthyroidism, before any ophthalmopathy symptoms had appeared. Ficoll-Paque density gradient centrifugation was used to isolate PBMCs from 10 ml of fresh peripheral blood. Progressor patients were initially diagnosed with Graves' hyperthyroidism and developed ophthalmopathy during follow-up. Total RNA was extracted with Trizol reagent, and quality was checked on an Agilent 2100 Bioanalyzer. Beyond this particular receptor, the publication reports: No statistical method was used to set the sample size in advance, and investigators knew the group allocation. In cross-validation, a model built on a 13 V-J signature told ophthalmopathy apart from stable hyperthyroidism with approximately 91% sensitivity and roughly 81% specificity, and in testing the same model reached 80%/75%. In validation, the model predicted progression to ophthalmopathy a median of about 6.8 months before onset, with 70% to 71% sensitivity and about 72% specificity. Most expanded thyroid clonotypes (frequency above 0.001) were also detected in blood, suggesting blood repertoires may reflect thyroid immune responses.

Inclusive of the bounding cysteine and phenylalanine, the CDR3 is 17 residues long. The retained sequence is limited to the CDR3, 51 bases, with the frame set at the first base. The germline V gene (reference sequence) sets CDR1 to GTSNPN and CDR2 to SVGIG. V is clipped by 2 bases and J by 3 bases, and the sequence between their germline boundaries is 20 bases long. This clonotype has a count of ten or more. There is no known antigen for this receptor. No base quality values were provided; no much bigger clone lies one nucleotide off. Amplification of TCR beta CDR3 regions was carried out from RNA transcripts. For the first round of RT-PCR on the TCR CDR3, the HTBI primer set was used together with the Qiagen OneStep RT-PCR kit. Libraries were constructed in a second round of multiplex PCR, after which size selection and purification were performed. Sequencing of the libraries was done on an Illumina HiSeq2000 using paired-end 100 bp reads. On the study's bioinformatics: SOAPnuke was used to process the raw data, throwing out any read that contained adapters or uncalled bases, had a mean Phred below 15, or lacked an exact constant-primer or identifier match. High-quality paired reads were merged with COPE v1.2.5, and unique nucleotide sequences were defined as clonotypes. MiTCR v1.1 was used to align the clonotypes against IMGT TRBV, TRBD and TRBJ reference segments. Only V-J combinations with frequency above 0.0001, covering 99% to 99.2% of repertoires, were analysed. A TCS score was defined as the ratio between F50 (clonal expansion) and ExV (chaos), using BLOSUM62-based TCRdist between CDR3 peptides within each V-J. Welch's t-statistics and random forest reduced 500 to 650 V-J features to 10 to 15, which were used in a naive Bayes classifier (R e1071). TCRdb itself trimmed the public reads at Q25 with fastp, ran MiXCR and retained productive beta chains. Entries are consolidated by CDR3 protein sequence, retaining the most common genes and DNA. Clone size and V and J calls follow TCRdb, not the original study. The sample table lists 600,000 to 850,000 distinct CDR3 sequences, 18% of them with a count of one. The biggest ten clones account for over 15% of the sample.

The origin of this receptor is a woman between 50 and 59 years old with Graves' hyperthyroidism that later progressed to Graves' ophthalmopathy. The source material was blood. The chain employs TRBV30 and TRBJ1-5, with no reliable assignment of the D segment. The CDR3 reads CAWSPSQRGTYNQPQHF. The DNA sequence is given as TGTGCCTGGAGTCCATCACAAAGAGGAACGTACAATCAGCCCCAGCATTTT.